The text below deals with one T cell receptor beta chain. Authors' processing steps: Cell counts per sample came from amplifying reference gene primers. This table comes from immunoSEQ multiplex PCR, and its TCRdb copy is limited to in-frame clones, with some not included. The DNA was the basis for D and trimming; V, J and clone size are from that table. Of some 240,000 clones detected, 75% to 90% appear once; the ten largest clones hold 5.5% to 8%. This entry comes from a study of blood T cell repertoires in COVID-19. At the level of the study: The samples span acute and convalescent COVID-19 from the United States, Italy and Spain. Sources were T cells, B-cell-depleted T cells, or PBMCs; the material itself was cDNA or gDNA.

The germline CDR1 and CDR2 sequences are MNHEY and SVGEGT. Trimming took 6 bases from V and 4 from J; bases not matched to a gene: 8. The CDR3 sequence is 14 residues long. This sequence was found in a man aged 55-75 years who had recovered from COVID-19. What was sequenced was peripheral blood. The V gene is TRBV6-2 or TRBV6-3, the J gene TRBJ1-2; 7 bases are shared with TRBD1. The chain's CDR3 is CASSTLGTVYGYTF. The DNA of the CDR3 is TGTGCCAGCAGCACGCTCGGGACAGTCTATGGCTACACCTTC.